This passage covers 22 T cell receptor beta chains from one sample sequenced in a study of T and B cells in COVID-19 patients. Multiplex PCR with BIOMED2 TRB-A/B primer pools amplified TRB rearrangements. TCRdb recomputed calls from the multiplex PCR reads with MiXCR, one row per CDR3 protein. The sample contains thousands of distinct CDR3 sequences, roughly a third of which appear only once. Blood genomic DNA input for TRB amplification was about 240-500 ng. The sequenced material came from blood. Every receptor here comes from a human donor who had recovered from COVID-19.

This clonotype is categorized as medium-sized. The gene calls are TRBV6-5 and TRBJ2-5; no reliable D call. There are 13 residues in the CDR3. Germline CDR1 MNHEY, CDR2 SVGAGI. V lost 7 bases and J 2 bases, leaving 11 bases between the germline ends. The DNA for the CDR3 is TGTGCCAGCACCCGCGCCCCGCAAGAGACCCAGTACTTC. This sequence encodes CASTRAPQETQYF.

The chain couples TRBV10-3 to TRBJ2-3; 7 bases are shared with TRBD2. Germline V lookup: CDR1 ENHRY, CDR2 SYGVKD. V trimming: 0 bases; J trimming: 5 bases; junction bases outside the gene matches: 11. The CDR3 runs to 17 residues. CDR3 DNA sequence: TGTGCCATCAGTGAGTCAGGCAGCGGGGATTTAGGAGATACGCAGTATTTT. It specifies CAISESGSGDLGDTQYF.

The chain is built from TRBV6-5 and TRBJ2-2, with D maybe TRBD2 (6 bases). CDR1 is MNHEY and CDR2 is SVGAGI in the germline V gene. The CDR3 is 14 amino acids. Trimming removed 0 bases from V and 6 bases from J, with 8 bases in between. The CDR3 here is CASSYSGGPGELFF. In DNA, the CDR3 is TGTGCCAGCAGTTACTCAGGAGGGCCCGGGGAGCTGTTTTTT.

A few counts support this clonotype. The rearrangement uses TRBV7-6 and TRBJ1-4; D not resolved. This CDR3 has 17 residues. Trimming took 5 bases from V and 2 from J, leaving 18 bases between them. Germline CDR1 is SGHVS and CDR2 is FNYEAQ. CDR3 nucleotide sequence: TGTGCCAGCAGCCAAAACGACCCGGGGTACACTAATGAAAAACTGTTTTTT. Translating it yields CASSQNDPGYTNEKLFF.

There are a few counts of this clonotype. The chain recombines TRBV18 with TRBJ2-7; D unresolved. V lost 5 bases, J lost 4 bases, and 9 bases lay in between. The germline V gene has CDR1 KGHSH and CDR2 LQKENI. The CDR3 has 12 amino acids. The CDR3 DNA reads TGTGCCAGCTCAGTTGACCGGTACGAGCAGTACTTC. Translating it yields CASSVDRYEQYF. Complete variable domain (other parts from reference TRBV18 and TRBJ2-7): NAGVMQNPRHLVRRRGQEARLRCSPMKGHSHVYWYRQLPEEGLKFMVYLQKENIIDESGMPKERFSAEFPKEGPSILRIQQVVRGDSAAYFCASSVDRYEQYFGPGTRLTVT.

The chain is built from TRBV6-2 or TRBV6-3 and TRBJ1-4; D unclear. The V gene lost 2 bases and the J gene lost 2 bases, with 6 bases spanning the gap. CDR1 is MNHEY, CDR2 SVGEGT, per germline. The CDR3 consists of 14 residues. CDR3 region: CASSYAGTNEKLFF. DNA of the CDR3: TGTGCCAGCAGTTACGCGGGTACTAATGAAAAACTGTTTTTT.

V and J are TRBV5-1 and TRBJ2-1, with unresolved D. The CDR3 extends over 14 amino acids. V gave up 0 bases and J gave up 6 bases, with 10 bases separating them. Germline CDR1 reads SGHRS; CDR2 reads YFSETQ. The CDR3, as DNA: TGCGCCAGCAGCTTGGGGGGTTGGGGCAATGAGCAGTTCTTC. Its translation is CASSLGGWGNEQFF.

In its sample, this clonotype was seen a few times. This chain connects TRBV5-6 to TRBJ2-5; TRBD1 matches 8 bases. V trimming: 4 bases; J trimming: 1 base; junction bases outside the gene matches: 9. There are 16 residues in the CDR3. The germline V gene encodes CDR1 SGHDT and CDR2 YYEEEE. The DNA for the CDR3 is TGTGCCAGCAGCCCCGGGACAGGCTACCTCCAAGAGACCCAGTACTTC. It yields the protein CASSPGTGYLQETQYF.

The chain carries TRBV5-4 and TRBJ1-2; D might be TRBD1 (5 bases). The length of the CDR3 is 13 residues. CDR1 is SGHNT and CDR2 is YYREEE in the germline V gene (reference sequence). Trimming shortened V by 3 bases and J by 8 bases, and 14 bases separated the two germline ends. The CDR3 region has the DNA TGTGCCAGCAGCTGGGGTCGGGGGAGCGGCTACACCTTC. Translation: CASSWGRGSGYTF.

This clonotype is medium-sized in the sample. This rearrangement joins TRBV29-1 to TRBJ2-7; the D gene is possibly TRBD2 (6 bases). This CDR3 has 12 residues. V was shortened by 5 bases and J by 3 bases, with 11 bases between the two germline ends. The V gene's germline CDR1 is SQVTM and CDR2 ANQGSEA. This CDR3 is CSVRGEDYEQYF. The CDR3 DNA sequence: TGCAGCGTTAGAGGGGAGGACTACGAGCAGTACTTC.

This sequence joins TRBV20-1 and TRBJ2-4, with D perhaps matching TRBD1 (6 bases). CDR1 and CDR2 (germline): DFQATT, SNEGSKA (reference sequence). With 6 bases removed from V and 6 bases from J, the gap between germline ends came to 21 bases. The CDR3 covers 15 residues. The CDR3 sequence is CSAGSRGSRGNIQYF. CDR3 sequence (DNA): TGCAGTGCCGGGTCTAGGGGGTCTAGGGGAAACATTCAGTACTTC.

This clonotype was counted only a few times. The chain uses TRBV11-1 and TRBJ2-1; 13 nucleotides align to TRBD2. The CDR3 is 15 amino acids. Germline CDR1 SGHAT, CDR2 FQDESV (reference sequence). The junction had 6 bases not matched to a gene; V was cut back by 4 bases and J by 9 bases. Here the CDR3 reads CASSSTSGGSGEQFF. The CDR3 coding sequence is TGTGCCAGCAGCTCGACTAGCGGGGGGTCGGGTGAGCAGTTCTTC.

This clonotype was recorded a few times. The chain carries TRBV18 and TRBJ2-7, with D possibly matching TRBD1 (5 bases). The V gene lost 6 bases and the J gene lost 0 bases, with 15 bases spanning the gap. The CDR3 sequence is 15 residues long. Germline assignment: CDR1 KGHSH and CDR2 LQKENI. The CDR3 region is CASSPSGYPSYEQYF. In nucleotides, the CDR3 is TGTGCCAGCTCGCCTTCAGGGTACCCCTCCTACGAGCAGTACTTC.

A few counts support this clonotype. The chain joins TRBV6-2 or TRBV6-3 to TRBJ2-5; D might be TRBD2 (5 bases). V was cut by 7 bases and J by 2 bases, with 14 bases left in between. This CDR3 region has 14 residues. Germline V gene sequence: CDR1 MNHEY, CDR2 SVGEGT. This chain's CDR3 is CASNNERRQETQYF. Here the CDR3 DNA reads TGTGCCAGCAACAACGAGCGGAGACAAGAGACCCAGTACTTC.

The chain couples TRBV14 to TRBJ2-7; maybe TRBD1 (5 bases). Germline CDR1 and CDR2: SGHDN and FVKESK. CDR3 length: 14 residues. Trimming cost V 1 base and J 6 bases, with 13 bases left between them. CDR3 sequence reads: CASSQVSGFGEQYF. CDR3 coding DNA: TGTGCCAGCAGCCAAGTATCAGGGTTCGGCGAGCAGTACTTC.

This clonotype has a handful of counts. The V gene is TRBV5-4, the J gene TRBJ2-1; a possible D gene is TRBD1 (6 bases). This CDR3 is 14 amino acids long. Germline V gene data show CDR1 as SGHNT and CDR2 as YYREEE (reference sequence). The germline V and J ends were trimmed by 7 bases and 1 base, with 12 bases remaining between them. CDR3 residues: CASALGQSYNEQFF. The CDR3 DNA follows: TGTGCCAGCGCTTTAGGACAGTCCTACAATGAGCAGTTCTTC.

Only a few counts were recorded for this clonotype. This chain joins TRBV6-6 and TRBJ1-2; D ambiguous. V gave up 6 bases and J gave up 2 bases, with 10 bases separating them. The CDR3 has 13 amino acids. From germline, CDR1 is MNHNY and CDR2 SVGAGI (reference sequence). The CDR3 DNA is TGTGCCAGCAGCGCCGACCCAAACTATGGCTACACCTTC. Protein sequence: CASSADPNYGYTF.

The chain's CDR3 is CASSLEGLANNEQFF. The CDR3 DNA follows: TGTGCCAGCAGCTTAGAGGGACTAGCTAACAATGAGCAGTTCTTC. This chain connects TRBV7-2 to TRBJ2-1, with 9 positions matching TRBD2. Germline trimming cut 1 base from V and 5 bases from J; bases unmatched to any gene: 3. The germline V gene has CDR1 SGHTA and CDR2 FQGNSA. CDR3 length: 15 residues. Combining the CDR3 with reference TRBV7-2 and TRBJ2-1 gives the whole variable domain GAGVSQSPSNKVTEKGKDVELRCDPISGHTALYWYRQSLGQGLEFLIYFQGNSAPDKSGLPSDRFSAERTGGSVSTLTIQRTQQEDSAVYLCASSLEGLANNEQFFGPGTRLTVL.

This clonotype qualifies as medium-sized. The gene calls are TRBV6-1 and TRBJ2-3, with D possibly TRBD1 on 5 matching bases. The V end was cut by 4 bases, the J end by 2 bases, with 13 bases between. CDR1 is MNHNS, CDR2 SASEGT, per germline. This CDR3 comprises 15 residues. The CDR3 DNA reads as TGTGCCAGCAGTGCCGGACAAGGAATCACAGATACGCAGTATTTT. Translating it yields CASSAGQGITDTQYF.

This clonotype was seen only a few times. This chain joins TRBV27 and TRBJ1-4; D is perhaps TRBD1 (5 bases). V lost 5 bases and J 0 bases, leaving 10 bases between the germline ends. This CDR3 has 15 residues. CDR1 is MNHEY and CDR2 is SMNVEV in the germline V gene (reference sequence). DNA of the CDR3: TGTGCCAGCAGTGCCCAACAGGCAACTAATGAAAAACTGTTTTTT. This codes for CASSAQQATNEKLFF. Filled out from reference TRBV27 and TRBJ1-4, the complete variable domain reads EAQVTQNPRYLITVTGKKLTVTCSQNMNHEYMSWYRQDPGLGLRQIYYSMNVEVTDKGDVPEGYKVSRKEKRNFPLILESPSPNQTSLYFCASSAQQATNEKLFFGSGTQLSVL.

The rearrangement links TRBV13 to TRBJ2-1, with D unclear. The CDR3 length is 16 residues. Trimming took 5 bases from V and 7 from J, leaving 21 bases between them. CDR1 and CDR2 (germline): PRHDT, FYEKMQ (reference sequence). This CDR3 is CASSLTLEQRRNEQFF. The CDR3 DNA follows: TGTGCCAGCAGCCTGACCCTCGAGCAGCGACGGAATGAGCAGTTCTTC.

This clonotype was seen only once. The chain is built from TRBV20-1 and TRBJ2-4; a weak D match, TRBD1 (5 bases). The germline V gene encodes CDR1 DFQATT and CDR2 SNEGSKA (reference sequence). The CDR3 has 16 residues. Deletions cut 0 bases from V and 0 bases from J, with 12 bases between. CDR3 sequence: CSARDPNQGAKNIQYF. The CDR3 DNA follows: TGCAGTGCTAGAGATCCGAACCAGGGAGCCAAAAACATTCAGTACTTC.